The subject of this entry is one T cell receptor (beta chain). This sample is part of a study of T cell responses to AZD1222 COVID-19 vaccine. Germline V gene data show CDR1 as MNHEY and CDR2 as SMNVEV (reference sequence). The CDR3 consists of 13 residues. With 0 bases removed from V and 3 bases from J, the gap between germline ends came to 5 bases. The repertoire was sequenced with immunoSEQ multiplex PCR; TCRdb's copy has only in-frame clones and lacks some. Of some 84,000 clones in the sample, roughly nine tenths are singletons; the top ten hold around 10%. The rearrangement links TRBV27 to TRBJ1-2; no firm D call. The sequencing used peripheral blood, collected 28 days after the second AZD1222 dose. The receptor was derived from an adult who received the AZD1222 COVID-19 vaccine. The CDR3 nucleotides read TGTGCCAGCAGTTTATCCAGGCACTATGGCTACACCTTC. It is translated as CASSLSRHYGYTF.